This T cell receptor beta chain was recorded in a study of immune heterogeneity within non-small cell lung tumors. Study-level findings and limits: The study found that local T-cell clonality correlated moderately but significantly with local tumor mutational burden (R about 0.33). High-frequency T-cell receptor beta clonotypes were largely distinct between individual patients.

With respect to this clonotype: The antigen is unknown. Given a much more abundant clone one base away, this may be a read error.

Germline values: CDR1 DFQATT, CDR2 SNEGSKA (reference sequence). This CDR3 contains 13 residues. Amplification of the TCR beta CDR3 was achieved through multiplex PCR with 32 V and 13 J primers. TCRdb re-derived calls from the multiplex PCR reads in MiXCR, one entry per CDR3 protein. Of around 11,000 distinct CDR3 sequences listed, under 35% are singletons. For each sample, template was around 600 ng of bulk tumor genomic DNA. Each primary tumor yielded several biopsies, collected far apart from one another at surgery. Untreated, newly diagnosed non-small cell lung cancer patients underwent curative surgery. Donors comprised surgical patients with newly diagnosed non-small cell lung cancer, operated on with curative intent.

The chain is built from TRBV20-1 and TRBJ2-7; tentatively, D is TRBD1 or TRBD2 (5 bases each). The sample taken for sequencing was lung tumor tissue. This clonotype was sampled from a woman between 45 and 60 years old with non-small cell lung cancer. CDR3 residues: CSNPGRASYEQYF. The DNA for the CDR3 is TGCAGCAACCCGGGGCGGGCCTCCTACGAGCAGTACTTC.